This TCR beta chain was captured by sequencing in a study of CD8 T cells in Susac syndrome. Reverse transcription used roughly 0.45 to 1 ug RNA and random hexamers. TCRdb independently ran MiXCR on the immunoSEQ multiplex PCR reads; one entry per CDR3 protein. The profile shows 150,000 to 200,000 distinct CDR3 sequences, 90% to 95% of them singletons. The germline gives CDR1 DFQATT, CDR2 SNEGSKA (reference sequence). This CDR3 is 13 amino acids long. CD8+ and CD4+ T cells from blood underwent TCR beta sequencing, which was carried out in a high-throughput format. Sequenced: CD4+ T cells from PBMCs. The clonotype was recovered from a human donor with Susac syndrome. The chain combines TRBV20-1 with TRBJ1-5; 7 nucleotides align to TRBD1. DNA of the CDR3: TGCAGCCTTAACCCGGGGACAGACCAGCCCCAGCATTTT. Translation: CSLNPGTDQPQHF.